The entry below gives a single TCR beta chain sequence along with its context. Its cognate antigen is unknown. The data derive from a study of cytotoxic CD8 clonotypes in ibrutinib-treated CLL. Study as a whole: Results showed around 25 partial and 2 complete responses; following median around 73 months, roughly 15 remained remitted, about 12 advanced. Response samples came after a median about 12 months of treatment, range 6 to 36.

This CDR3 spans 12 amino acids. From germline, CDR1 is PRHDT and CDR2 FYEKMQ (reference sequence). V gave up 3 bases and J gave up 4 bases, with 5 bases separating them. Data came from immunoSEQ multiplex PCR; TCRdb stores just in-frame clones and leaves some out. The sample lists 250,000 to 350,000 clones; approximately 76% were seen once. Whole-study results and caveats: Rising at ibrutinib response, clonality subsequently fell back toward baseline at progression. There were few public clonotypes, and on treatment they contracted or stayed stable.

Here the sequenced sample was PBMCs, taken at disease progression, from a patient treated with ibrutinib. The chain has TRBV13 and TRBJ2-3, with unresolved D. The TCR originated in a human donor with chronic lymphocytic leukemia. CDR3 sequence reads: CASSFQADTQYF. The CDR3 DNA reads as TGTGCCAGCAGCTTCCAAGCAGATACGCAGTATTTT.